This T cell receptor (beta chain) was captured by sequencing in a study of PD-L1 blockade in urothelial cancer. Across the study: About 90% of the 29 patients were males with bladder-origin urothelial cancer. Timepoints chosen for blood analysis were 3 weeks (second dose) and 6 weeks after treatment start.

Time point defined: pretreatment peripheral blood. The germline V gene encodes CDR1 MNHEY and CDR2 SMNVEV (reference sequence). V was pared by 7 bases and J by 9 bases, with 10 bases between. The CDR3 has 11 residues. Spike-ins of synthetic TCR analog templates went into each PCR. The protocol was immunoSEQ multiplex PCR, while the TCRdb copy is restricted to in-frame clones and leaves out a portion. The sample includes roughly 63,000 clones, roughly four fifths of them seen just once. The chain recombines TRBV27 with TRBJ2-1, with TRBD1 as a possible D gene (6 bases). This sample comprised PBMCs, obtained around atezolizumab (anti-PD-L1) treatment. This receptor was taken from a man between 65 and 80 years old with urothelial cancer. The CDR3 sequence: CASTQQGEQFF. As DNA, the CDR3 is TGTGCCAGCACCCAACAGGGTGAGCAGTTCTTC.